This TCR beta chain comes out of a study of blood T cells in healthy people across ages. Germline V gives CDR1 SGHTA, CDR2 FQGNSA. The CDR3 length is 16 residues. Trimming removed 2 bases at V and 2 bases at J, with 14 bases between. A sample-barcoded 5' primer and a J-beta primer mix were used in a second PCR of roughly 7 to 11 cycles. TCRdb passed the 5' RACE reads through MiXCR, listing each CDR3 protein once. In the table there are about 1.4 million distinct CDR3 sequences, roughly 64% of which are singletons. Regarding the study as a whole: Naive and antigen-experienced cells could not be conclusively compared, given unsorted PBMCs. It was not known whether donors were CMV positive (a possible confounder of expanded clonotype changes).

The count of this clonotype is one. Its antigen is unknown. The chain recombines TRBV7-2 with TRBJ2-3; D not certain. Sequenced material: blood. The receptor was derived from a man between 18 and 29 years old in good health. CDR3 protein: CASSLRLGYLTDTQYF. The DNA for the CDR3 is TGTGCCAGCAGCTTAAGGCTAGGATACCTCACAGATACGCAGTATTTT.